These 28 T cell receptor beta chains were sequenced from one sample in a study of human thymus T cells. Resections that were taken during corrective heart surgery supplied the thymus tissue. Here immunoSEQ multiplex PCR was the method, and the copy in TCRdb shows in-frame clones only, minus some. The table records roughly 130,000 clones, around 94% of them present only once. Sequenced input: thymus tissue. These receptors all stem from a boy less than two years old with a congenital heart defect but otherwise immunologically healthy.

This clone appeared once. J is TRBJ2-6 and V is TRBV19, with D perhaps matching TRBD1 (5 bases). Germline CDR1 and CDR2: LNHDA and SQIVND (reference sequence). The V and J ends lost 7 bases and 1 base respectively, with 14 bases between them. The CDR3 is 16 residues long. The CDR3 loop is CASKGRWSSGANVLTF. The CDR3 bases are TGTGCCAGTAAGGGGCGCTGGTCTTCTGGGGCCAACGTCCTGACTTTC.

The chain has TRBV4-1 and TRBJ1-2; D not resolved. CDR1 is MGHRA and CDR2 is YSYEKL in the germline V gene. Trimming stripped 0 bases from V and 6 bases from J, with 23 bases between. CDR3 size: 18 residues. The CDR3 sequence is CASSQDLGNSQQINGYTF. The CDR3 coding sequence is TGCGCCAGCAGCCAAGATTTGGGTAACAGCCAACAGATTAATGGCTACACCTTC.

This clone has just one count. The chain employs TRBV21-1 and TRBJ1-2; the DNA was not compared with TRBD1, the D call given in the table. TRBV21-1 is assigned pseudogene status. This CDR3 is built from 15 residues. The CDR3 DNA follows: TGTGCCAGCACCACGGATGGCAGGGTGAACTATGGCTACACCTTC. This translates into CASTTDGRVNYGYTF.

This clone occurred once. In nucleotides, the CDR3 is TGTGCCAGCAGCTTTTCGGGGAGGGGTGAAAAACTGTTTTTT. This gives the protein CASSFSGRGEKLFF. The chain combines TRBV5-8 with TRBJ1-4; tentatively, D is TRBD1 (5 bases). V was shortened by 2 bases and J by 7 bases, with 12 bases between the two germline ends. The CDR3 covers 14 residues. CDR1 is SGHTS and CDR2 is YDEGEE in the germline V gene.

The chain employs TRBV7-9 and TRBJ1-1; no firm D call. This CDR3 contains 8 residues. Germline assignment: CDR1 SEHNR and CDR2 FQNEAQ (reference sequence). CDR3 coding DNA: TGTGCGGTGGAGGGAGCTTTCTTT. Translating it yields CAVEGAFF.

The V gene is TRBV28, the J gene TRBJ2-2, with TRBD1 as a possible D gene (5 bases). This CDR3 contains 16 residues. Trimming took 8 bases from V and 0 from J, leaving 16 bases between them. Germline loops: CDR1 MDHEN, CDR2 SYDVKM. The DNA of the CDR3 is TGTGCCAGCGGGCCCAGGGCGGACACGAACACCGGGGAGCTGTTTTTT. As protein: CASGPRADTNTGELFF. The entire variable domain, with the rest obtained from reference TRBV28 and TRBJ2-2, is as follows: DVKVTQSSRYLVKRTGEKVFLECVQDMDHENMFWYRQDPGLGLRLIYFSYDVKMKEKGDIPEGYSVSREKKERFSLILESASTNQTSMYLCASGPRADTNTGELFFGEGSRLTVL.

This chain links TRBV30 with TRBJ2-3, with 14 bases lining up with TRBD2. CDR1 is GTSNPN and CDR2 is SVGIG in the germline V gene (reference sequence). V lost 3 bases, J lost 6 bases, and 5 bases stayed unmatched. The CDR3 is 15 amino acids. The CDR3 region has the DNA TGTGCCTGGAGCAGACTAGCGGGGGGGTCTGATACGCAGTATTTT. Translation gives CAWSRLAGGSDTQYF.

The rearrangement uses TRBV5-6 and TRBJ1-4, with D unclear. The germline gives CDR1 SGHDT, CDR2 YYEEEE. Trimming cost V 2 bases and J 8 bases, with 13 bases left between them. This CDR3 has 14 amino acids. The DNA for the CDR3 is TGTGCCAGCAGCTTAGATTTCCGGGGAGAAAAACTGTTTTTT. Protein product: CASSLDFRGEKLFF.

J is TRBJ2-1 and V is TRBV2; 11 nucleotides align to TRBD2. Germline lookup yields CDR1 SNHLY and CDR2 FYNNEI. The length of the CDR3 is 16 residues. V dropped 5 bases and J dropped 7; count of bases not matched to a gene: 10. CDR3 bases: TGTGCCAGCAGTCTAGCGGGGGGTCCCAGGGGAAATGAGCAGTTCTTC. Protein product: CASSLAGGPRGNEQFF. Based on the CDR3 plus reference TRBV2 and TRBJ2-1, the full variable domain is EPEVTQTPSHQVTQMGQEVILRCVPISNHLYFYWYRQILGQKVEFLVSFYNNEISEKSEIFDDQFSVERPDGSNFTLKIRSTKLEDSAMYFCASSLAGGPRGNEQFFGPGTRLTVL.

This sequence joins TRBV6-1 and TRBJ1-2; TRBD1 matches at 7 bases. Germline V gene lookup returns CDR1 MNHNS and CDR2 SASEGT. CDR3 size: 21 residues. V lost 6 bases to trimming and J lost 7 bases; unmatched junction nucleotides: 32. CDR3 region: CASSEPGSDRVRSSLGSGYTF. Here the CDR3 DNA reads TGTGCCAGCAGCGAACCCGGTTCCGACAGGGTTAGGTCCTCCCTGGGATCTGGCTACACCTTC.

This rearrangement joins TRBV6-1 to TRBJ1-1; D is perhaps TRBD1 (5 bases). This CDR3 has 12 residues. Per germline, CDR1 MNHNS and CDR2 SASEGT. Trimming pared 3 bases from V and 7 bases from J, leaving 9 bases between. CDR3 sequence (DNA): TGTGCCAGCAGTGACAGGGATAGTGAAGCTTTCTTT. Translated: CASSDRDSEAFF.

The chain recombines TRBV25-1 with TRBJ1-5; 8 bases match TRBD1. V shed 4 bases, J shed 7 bases, and the junction held 6 bases outside the gene matches. The CDR3 is 14 amino acids. Germline-derived CDR1 and CDR2 are MGHDK and SYGVNS. CDR3 sequence reads: CASSGGQGKQPQHF. The CDR3 nucleotides read TGTGCCAGCAGTGGCGGACAGGGTAAACAGCCCCAGCATTTT.

The rearrangement uses TRBV6-6 and TRBJ2-3; 7 bases agree with TRBD2. V gave up 6 bases and J gave up 4 bases; unmatched junction bases: 4. The CDR3 has 13 residues. The germline gives CDR1 MNHNY, CDR2 SVGAGI (reference sequence). CDR3: CASRRDYPDTQYF. In nucleotides, the CDR3 is TGTGCCAGCAGGCGGGACTACCCAGATACGCAGTATTTT.

J is TRBJ1-5 and V is TRBV4-2; D gene unclear. V was pared by 0 bases and J by 3 bases, with 12 bases between. The CDR3 contains 16 residues. The germline V gene encodes CDR1 LGHNA and CDR2 YNFKEQ. CDR3 nucleotides: TGTGCCAGCAGCCAAGATGATCGGACTTACAATCAGCCCCAGCATTTT. Its protein product is CASSQDDRTYNQPQHF.

The chain's CDR3 is CASSLSEGQGNEKLFF. The CDR3 bases are TGTGCCAGCAGCCTCTCCGAAGGACAGGGTAATGAAAAACTGTTTTTT. The chain links TRBV5-6 to TRBJ1-4; 8 nucleotides match TRBD1. J gave up 4 bases and V 4 bases, and 9 bases lay outside the gene matches. CDR3 length: 16 amino acids. CDR1 and CDR2 from the germline V gene are SGHDT and YYEEEE.

This sequence joins TRBV6-1 and TRBJ1-1; D uncertain. Trimming pared 4 bases from V and 0 bases from J, leaving 12 bases between. Looked up from germline, CDR1 is MNHNS and CDR2 is SASEGT. The CDR3 length is 15 residues. This chain's CDR3 is CASSGRRELNTEAFF. The CDR3 nucleotides read TGTGCCAGCAGTGGGCGACGGGAGCTGAACACTGAAGCTTTCTTT.

V usage is TRBV6-1 and J usage is TRBJ1-1; D unresolved. The CDR3 loop spans 14 amino acids. Trimming removed 6 bases at V and 0 bases at J, with 11 bases between. From germline, CDR1 is MNHNS and CDR2 SASEGT. The chain's CDR3 is CASSGRLMNTEAFF. CDR3 nucleotide sequence: TGTGCCAGCAGCGGACGGCTTATGAACACTGAAGCTTTCTTT.

This clone is a singleton in its sample. The chain combines TRBV6-1 with TRBJ1-1; D remains ambiguous. The CDR3 has 12 amino acids. CDR1 MNHNS and CDR2 SASEGT come from the germline V gene. V was clipped by 0 bases and J by 9 bases, with 8 bases between them. As DNA, the CDR3 is TGTGCCAGCAGTGAAGCTAGGACTAAAGCTTTCTTT. Its protein is CASSEARTKAFF.

The gene calls are TRBV6-1 and TRBJ1-2; 10 positions match TRBD1. This CDR3 region has 17 residues. Germline V gene data show CDR1 as MNHNS and CDR2 as SASEGT. J gave up 2 bases and V 1 base, and 7 bases lay outside the gene matches. DNA of the CDR3: TGTGCCAGCAGTGAAGTGGACGAGGACAGGGGGAACTATGGCTACACCTTC. Its protein product is CASSEVDEDRGNYGYTF.

The rearrangement uses TRBV30 and TRBJ2-7; D could derive from TRBD1 or TRBD2 (5 bases each). This CDR3 is 14 amino acids long. V was cut by 5 bases and J by 5 bases, with 19 bases left in between. Germline values: CDR1 GTSNPN, CDR2 SVGIG (reference sequence). CDR3 coding DNA: TGTGCCTGGGCGCGCCGGGACCCCACCGACGAGCAGTACTTC. It specifies CAWARRDPTDEQYF.

The chain combines TRBV4-3 with TRBJ1-2; D call uncertain. Germline CDR1 and CDR2: LGHNA and YSLEER. The V end lost 1 base, the J end lost 4 bases, and 10 bases lay between the germline ends. The CDR3 consists of 14 residues. The CDR3 reads CASSQVRGTYGYTF. In nucleotides, the CDR3 is TGCGCCAGCAGCCAAGTTCGTGGTACCTATGGCTACACCTTC.

The chain is built from TRBV28 and TRBJ2-7; perhaps TRBD1 as D (6 bases). V was shortened by 7 bases and J by 4 bases, with 17 bases between the two germline ends. CDR1 is MDHEN, CDR2 SYDVKM, per germline. This CDR3 region has 14 residues. Written as DNA, the CDR3 is TGTGCCAGCATCGGGCCAGGGGTAGCGTACGAGCAGTACTTC. It is translated as CASIGPGVAYEQYF.

CDR3 amino acids: CASGLPTSGGLAQFF. The CDR3, as DNA: TGTGCTAGTGGTTTGCCAACTAGCGGGGGCCTTGCGCAGTTCTTC. The chain links TRBV12-5 to TRBJ2-1; 11 bases line up with TRBD2. Per the germline V gene, CDR1 is LGHNT and CDR2 is FRNRAP. The CDR3 length is 15 residues. V lost 2 bases to trimming and J lost 12 bases; unmatched junction nucleotides: 9. Full variable domain (remainder filled in from reference TRBV12-5 and TRBJ2-1): DARVTQTPRHKVTEMGQEVTMRCQPILGHNTVFWYRQTMMQGLELLAYFRNRAPLDDSGMPKDRFSAEMPDATLATLKIQPSEPRDSAVYFCASGLPTSGGLAQFFGPGTRLTVL.

The chain uses TRBV4-2 and TRBJ1-2; D is unresolved. Trimming shortened V by 2 bases and J by 4 bases, and 14 bases separated the two germline ends. This CDR3 contains 15 residues. Per germline, CDR1 LGHNA and CDR2 YNFKEQ. The CDR3 DNA reads as TGTGCCAGCAGCCAAAATCTACCCCGGACCTATGGCTACACCTTC. This sequence encodes CASSQNLPRTYGYTF.

V gene TRBV13 combines with J gene TRBJ1-3, with TRBD1 as a possible D gene (6 bases). This CDR3 region has 21 residues. Trimming shortened V by 0 bases and J by 3 bases, and 27 bases separated the two germline ends. CDR1 is PRHDT and CDR2 is FYEKMQ in the germline V gene (reference sequence). This CDR3 reads CASSLGHSPLRAGVFGNTIYF. In DNA, the CDR3 is TGTGCCAGCAGCTTAGGCCATTCACCCCTAAGGGCAGGGGTGTTTGGAAACACCATATATTTT.

This clone was counted once. This sequence joins TRBV6-5 and TRBJ1-2; 12 nucleotides agree with TRBD1. Per the germline V gene, CDR1 is MNHEY and CDR2 is SVGAGI. The CDR3 spans 15 residues. The V segment lost 0 bases and the J segment 6 bases; nucleotides outside the gene matches: 2. CDR3 loop: CASSYSGTGGHGYTF. CDR3 nucleotide sequence: TGTGCCAGCAGTTACTCCGGGACAGGGGGCCATGGCTACACCTTC.

The rearrangement uses TRBV19 and TRBJ1-5; TRBD1 matches 9 bases. Germline lookup yields CDR1 LNHDA and CDR2 SQIVND (reference sequence). J lost 7 bases, V lost 4 bases, and 2 bases had no gene match. There are 13 residues in the CDR3. The CDR3 coding sequence is TGTGCCAGTAGTAACAGGGGGCAGCAGCCCCAGCATTTT. It translates to CASSNRGQQPQHF.

V usage is TRBV20-1 and J usage is TRBJ1-1; D unresolved. Per the germline V gene, CDR1 is DFQATT and CDR2 is SNEGSKA (reference sequence). The CDR3 is 11 amino acids. V lost 3 bases to trimming and J lost 1 base, with 3 bases between them. The CDR3 bases are TGCAGTGCTAGCAAGAACACTGAAGCTTTCTTT. Its protein is CSASKNTEAFF.